This T cell receptor (beta chain) was recovered during a study of blood T cells in healthy people across ages. Germline V gene sequence: CDR1 SGHAT, CDR2 FQNNGV. The V gene lost 1 base and the J gene lost 4 bases, with 16 bases spanning the gap. CDR3 length: 16 amino acids. General study results and limits: Diversity estimates drawn from one million T cells were deemed underestimates. Donor CMV infection status was unknown, possibly confounding age-related changes in expanded clonotypes.

Each of the donors had approximately 10 milliliters of peripheral blood drawn into EDTA-treated Vacutainer tubes. The authors isolated at least 7 million PBMCs per sample. With a J-beta primer mix and a sample-barcoded 5' primer, a second PCR ran about 7 to 11 cycles. TCRdb redid the calling of the 5' RACE reads with MiXCR, one entry per CDR3 protein. The table has around 1,500,000 distinct CDR3 sequences, about 28% seen once; the top ten hold roughly 8.2%. On this clonotype: Its antigen is currently unknown.

The specimen sequenced was blood. This TCR was sampled from a woman in her thirties in good health. V is TRBV11-2 and J is TRBJ2-5, with a possible D match to TRBD2 (7 bases). The DNA of the CDR3 is TGTGCCAGCAGCTTAGTTCCGGGGGGCGGGAGAGAGACCCAGTACTTC. This codes for CASSLVPGGGRETQYF.